The clone carrying this TCR beta chain was recorded a few times. Its target is unknown. These data are taken from a study of T-cell memory formation after mild COVID-19. The study's findings and limits: For contracting clones, CD4+ ones sat mainly in CM and EM, CD8+ in EMRA.

From 5'RACE with constant-segment primers came TCR alpha and TCR beta cDNA libraries that carried sample barcodes and UMIs. TCRdb ran MiXCR on the 5' RACE reads and lists one entry per CDR3 protein. The data hold hundreds of thousands of distinct CDR3 sequences, with 20% to 25% observed a single time. The CDR3 runs to 19 residues. V gave up 0 bases and J gave up 0 bases; unmatched junction bases: 7. The germline V gene has CDR1 SGHRS and CDR2 YFSETQ. The receptor comes from an adult woman who had mild COVID-19 (a few samples of this study predate the infection). Cell type and time point are not known. The sequencing sample was made of PBMCs or a T cell subset sorted from them (not recorded which). This chain joins TRBV5-1 and TRBJ2-1; 12 nucleotides line up with TRBD2. CDR3 residues: CASSLDRTSGASSYNEQFF. In DNA form, the CDR3 reads TGCGCCAGCAGCTTGGACAGGACTAGCGGGGCCAGCTCCTACAATGAGCAGTTCTTC.